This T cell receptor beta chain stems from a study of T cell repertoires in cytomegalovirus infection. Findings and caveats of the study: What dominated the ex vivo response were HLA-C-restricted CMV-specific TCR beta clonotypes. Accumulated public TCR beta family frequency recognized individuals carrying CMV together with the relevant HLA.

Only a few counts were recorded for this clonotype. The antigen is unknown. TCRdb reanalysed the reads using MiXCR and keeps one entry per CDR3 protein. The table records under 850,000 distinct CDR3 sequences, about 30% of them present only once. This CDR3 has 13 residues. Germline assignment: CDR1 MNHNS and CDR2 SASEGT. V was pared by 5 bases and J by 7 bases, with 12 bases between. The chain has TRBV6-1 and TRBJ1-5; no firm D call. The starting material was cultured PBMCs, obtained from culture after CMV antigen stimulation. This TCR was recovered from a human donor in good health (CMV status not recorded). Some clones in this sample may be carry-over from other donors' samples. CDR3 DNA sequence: TGTGCCAGCAGTCCACAGTCCGAACAGCCCCAGCATTTT. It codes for CASSPQSEQPQHF.